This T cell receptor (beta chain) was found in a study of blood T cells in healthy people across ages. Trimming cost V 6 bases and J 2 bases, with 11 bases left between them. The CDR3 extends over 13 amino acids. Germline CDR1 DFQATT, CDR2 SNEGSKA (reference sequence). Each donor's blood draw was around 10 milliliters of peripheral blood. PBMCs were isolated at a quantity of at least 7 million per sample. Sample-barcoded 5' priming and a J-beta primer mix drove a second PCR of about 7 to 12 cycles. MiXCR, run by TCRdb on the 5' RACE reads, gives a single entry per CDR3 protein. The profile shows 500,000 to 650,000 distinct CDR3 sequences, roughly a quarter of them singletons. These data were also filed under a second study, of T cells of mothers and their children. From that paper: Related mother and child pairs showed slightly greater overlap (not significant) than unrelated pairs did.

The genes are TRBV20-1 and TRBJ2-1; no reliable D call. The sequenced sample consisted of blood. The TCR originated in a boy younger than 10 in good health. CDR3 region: CSAVDATYNEQFF. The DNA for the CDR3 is TGCAGTGCCGTGGACGCCACCTACAATGAGCAGTTCTTC.